Here is one TCR beta chain with its context. The CDR3 is 16 residues long. Per the original data handling: Reference gene primer amplification yielded estimated nucleated cell counts. The table came from immunoSEQ multiplex PCR; TCRdb's copy has only in-frame clones and leaves some out. The DNA was the basis for D and trimming; V, J and clone size are from that table. Found here are about 29,000 clones, 80% of them singletons; the top ten hold 40% to 55%. The sample belongs to a study of blood T cell repertoires in COVID-19. The chain recombines TRBV12-1 with TRBJ2-3; TRBD2, the D gene given by the table, was not confirmed from the DNA. TRBV12-1 has pseudogene status. This clonotype was obtained from a woman in her 70s with acute or convalescent COVID-19. Sequencing was done on a sample of peripheral blood. The CDR3 nucleotides are TGTGCCAGCAGCTTTGGGACTAGCGGGAGCACAGATACGCAGTATTTT. Its translation is CASSFGTSGSTDTQYF.